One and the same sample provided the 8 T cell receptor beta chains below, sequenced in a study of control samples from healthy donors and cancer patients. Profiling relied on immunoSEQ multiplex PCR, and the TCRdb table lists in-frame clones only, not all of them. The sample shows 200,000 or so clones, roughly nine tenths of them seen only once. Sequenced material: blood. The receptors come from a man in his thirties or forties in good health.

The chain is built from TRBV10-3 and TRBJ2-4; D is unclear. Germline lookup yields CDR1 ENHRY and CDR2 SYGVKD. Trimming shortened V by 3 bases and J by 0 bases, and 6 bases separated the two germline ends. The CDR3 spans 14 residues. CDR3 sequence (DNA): TGTGCCATCAGTGAATCCGTAGCCAAAAACATTCAGTACTTC. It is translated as CAISESVAKNIQYF.

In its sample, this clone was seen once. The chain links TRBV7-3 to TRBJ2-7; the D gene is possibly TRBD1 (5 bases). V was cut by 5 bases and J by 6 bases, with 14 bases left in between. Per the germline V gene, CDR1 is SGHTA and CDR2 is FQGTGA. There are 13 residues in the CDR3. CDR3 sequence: CASSLSTASEQYF. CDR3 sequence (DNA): TGTGCCAGCAGCCTTTCGACAGCTTCCGAGCAGTACTTC.

In nucleotides, the CDR3 is TGTGCCAGCAGTCGGGACTTAACCGGGGAGCTGTTTTTT. Amino acid sequence: CASSRDLTGELFF. V and J are TRBV12-3 or TRBV12-4 and TRBJ2-2, with D possibly TRBD2 on 6 matching bases. V was pared by 5 bases and J by 5 bases, with 9 bases between. The CDR3 sequence is 13 residues long.

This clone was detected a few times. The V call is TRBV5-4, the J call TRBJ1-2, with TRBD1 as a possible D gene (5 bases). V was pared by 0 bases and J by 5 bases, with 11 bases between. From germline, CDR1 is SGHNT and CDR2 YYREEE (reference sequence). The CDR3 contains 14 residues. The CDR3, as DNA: TGTGCCAGCAGCTTGGACCTATGGGGGTATGGCTACACCTTC. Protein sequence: CASSLDLWGYGYTF. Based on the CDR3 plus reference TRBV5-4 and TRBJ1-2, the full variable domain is ETGVTQSPTHLIKTRGQQVTLRCSSQSGHNTVSWYQQALGQGPQFIFQYYREEENGRGNFPPRFSGLQFPNYSSELNVNALELDDSALYLCASSLDLWGYGYTFGSGTRLTVV.

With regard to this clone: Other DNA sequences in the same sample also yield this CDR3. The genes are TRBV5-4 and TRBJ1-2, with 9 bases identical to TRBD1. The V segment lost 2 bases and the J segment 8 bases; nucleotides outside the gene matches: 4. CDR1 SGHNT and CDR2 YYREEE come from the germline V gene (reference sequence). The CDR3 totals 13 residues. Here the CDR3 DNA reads TGTGCCAGCAGCTTACAGGGGGCGCGCGGCTACACCTTC. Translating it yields CASSLQGARGYTF.

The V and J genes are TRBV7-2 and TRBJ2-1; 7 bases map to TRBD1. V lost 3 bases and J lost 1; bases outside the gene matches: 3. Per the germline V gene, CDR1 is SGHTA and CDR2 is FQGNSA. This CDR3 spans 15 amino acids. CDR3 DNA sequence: TGTGCCAGCAGCTTTACAGGGGATTCCTACAATGAGCAGTTCTTC. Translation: CASSFTGDSYNEQFF. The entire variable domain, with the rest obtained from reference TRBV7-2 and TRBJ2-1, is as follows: GAGVSQSPSNKVTEKGKDVELRCDPISGHTALYWYRQSLGQGLEFLIYFQGNSAPDKSGLPSDRFSAERTGGSVSTLTIQRTQQEDSAVYLCASSFTGDSYNEQFFGPGTRLTVL.

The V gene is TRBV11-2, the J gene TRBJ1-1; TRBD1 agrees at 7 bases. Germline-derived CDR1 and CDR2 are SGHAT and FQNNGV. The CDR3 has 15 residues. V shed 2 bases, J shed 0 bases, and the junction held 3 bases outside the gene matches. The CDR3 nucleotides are TGTGCCAGCAGCTTACCGACAGGGATGAACACTGAAGCTTTCTTT. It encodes CASSLPTGMNTEAFF.

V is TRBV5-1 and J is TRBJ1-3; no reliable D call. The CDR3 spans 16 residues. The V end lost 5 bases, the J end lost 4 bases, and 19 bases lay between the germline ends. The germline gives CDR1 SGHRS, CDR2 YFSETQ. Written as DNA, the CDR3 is TGCGCCAGCAGACCTCCCGGATTGGTATCGGGAAACACCATATATTTT. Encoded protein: CASRPPGLVSGNTIYF.